Following are 28 T cell receptor beta chains from one sample sequenced in a study of OX40 agonist ivuxolimab in advanced cancers. Measured with immunoSEQ multiplex PCR; TCRdb has only the in-frame clones, and not every one. The sample yields fewer than 95,000 clones, under 90% seen once. The source was CD4+ or CD8+ T cells sorted from blood, collected in a trial of the OX40 agonist ivuxolimab. The receptor source for this set is an adult with an advanced solid tumor such as melanoma, head and neck, liver or kidney cancer.

This clone occurred a few times. V is TRBV5-1 and J is TRBJ2-5; TRBD2 aligns across 13 bases. After removal of 4 bases from V and 5 bases from J, the junction contained 8 bases not matched to a gene. In germline, CDR1 is SGHRS, CDR2 YFSETQ. The CDR3 loop spans 16 amino acids. For the CDR3, the DNA is TGCGCCAGCAGCGTAGGGACTAGCGGGAAAGGGGAGACCCAGTACTTC. As protein: CASSVGTSGKGETQYF.

The chain is built from TRBV2 and TRBJ2-2, with 8 bases lining up with TRBD2. From germline, CDR1 is SNHLY and CDR2 FYNNEI. This CDR3 spans 15 amino acids. J lost 5 bases, V lost 7 bases, and 9 bases had no gene match. The CDR3 sequence is CASTPGLAPTGELFF. CDR3 nucleotides: TGTGCCAGCACCCCCGGACTAGCCCCAACCGGGGAGCTGTTTTTT.

The J gene is TRBJ1-5, the V gene TRBV7-9; D not certain. The CDR3 sequence is 15 residues long. V lost 2 bases to trimming and J lost 2 bases, with 10 bases between them. Germline-derived CDR1 and CDR2 are SEHNR and FQNEAQ (reference sequence). The CDR3 is CASSLTGGGNQPQHF. The CDR3 DNA reads TGTGCCAGCAGCTTAACCGGCGGGGGCAATCAGCCCCAGCATTTT. The whole variable domain, filled in from reference TRBV7-9 and TRBJ1-5, reads DTGVSQNPRHKITKRGQNVTFRCDPISEHNRLYWYRQTLGQGPEFLTYFQNEAQLEKSRLLSDRFSAERPKGSFSTLEIQRTEQGDSAMYLCASSLTGGGNQPQHFGDGTRLSIL.

This clone was detected once. V is TRBV27 and J is TRBJ1-4; D not certain. Trimming took off 6 bases at V and 0 bases at J, with 11 bases between the two ends. The CDR3 contains 15 residues. Germline V gives CDR1 MNHEY, CDR2 SMNVEV (reference sequence). This chain's CDR3 is CASSPSYATNEKLFF. CDR3 DNA: TGTGCCAGCAGCCCAAGCTACGCAACTAATGAAAAACTGTTTTTT.

The rearrangement uses TRBV28 and TRBJ1-4; D may be TRBD1 (5 bases). CDR3 size: 14 residues. The V and J ends lost 6 bases and 4 bases respectively, with 12 bases between them. Germline loops: CDR1 MDHEN, CDR2 SYDVKM. The chain's CDR3 is CASRVTALNEKLFF. The CDR3 DNA follows: TGTGCCAGCAGGGTGACAGCTCTTAATGAAAAACTGTTTTTT. Looking up the rest from reference TRBV28 and TRBJ1-4 gives the full variable domain: DVKVTQSSRYLVKRTGEKVFLECVQDMDHENMFWYRQDPGLGLRLIYFSYDVKMKEKGDIPEGYSVSREKKERFSLILESASTNQTSMYLCASRVTALNEKLFFGSGTQLSVL.

This clone appeared a single time. The rearrangement links TRBV11-1 to TRBJ2-3; D is uncertain. The CDR3 contains 15 residues. Germline-derived CDR1 and CDR2 are SGHAT and FQDESV (reference sequence). V gave up 1 base and J gave up 3 bases, with 11 bases separating them. In DNA form, the CDR3 reads TGTGCCAGCAGCTTAGATGGGTTTTCGACAGATACGCAGTATTTT. This translates into CASSLDGFSTDTQYF.

V usage is TRBV15 and J usage is TRBJ2-3; D unresolved. The CDR3 extends over 16 amino acids. The V gene's germline CDR1 is LNHNV and CDR2 YYDKDF (reference sequence). The V and J ends lost 4 bases and 0 bases respectively, with 14 bases between them. CDR3 loop: CATSTDYGRSTDTQYF. CDR3 in DNA: TGTGCCACCAGCACCGATTACGGCAGGAGCACAGATACGCAGTATTTT.

The chain has TRBV19 and TRBJ2-1; the match to TRBD2 covers 14 bases. The CDR3 extends over 16 amino acids. Germline-derived CDR1 and CDR2 are LNHDA and SQIVND (reference sequence). V lost 6 bases, J lost 7 bases, and 8 bases stayed unmatched. CDR3 protein: CASSRGGTSGRNEQFF. The CDR3 DNA follows: TGTGCCAGTAGCCGCGGGGGGACTAGCGGGAGAAATGAGCAGTTCTTC.

The chain has TRBV2 and TRBJ2-6, with D perhaps TRBD2 (5 bases). V was shortened by 6 bases and J by 2 bases, with 11 bases between the two germline ends. Germline V gives CDR1 SNHLY, CDR2 FYNNEI. CDR3 length: 15 amino acids. The CDR3 DNA sequence: TGTGCCAGCAGGCCGAACGGGGCTGGGGCCAACGTCCTGACTTTC. It specifies CASRPNGAGANVLTF.

The chain carries TRBV25-1 and TRBJ1-1; D remains ambiguous. The CDR3 contains 13 residues. Germline loops: CDR1 MGHDK, CDR2 SYGVNS. Trimming took 6 bases from V and 7 from J, leaving 15 bases between them. In nucleotides, the CDR3 is TGTGCCAGCAGAGTTACGGGCCGCGGTGAAGCTTTCTTT. The encoded protein is CASRVTGRGEAFF.

Here the CDR3 DNA reads TGCGCCAGCAGCCAGAATACAGGAGTCAATCAGCCCCAGCATTTT. It translates to CASSQNTGVNQPQHF. The chain joins TRBV4-1 to TRBJ1-5; TRBD1 might be the D (5 bases). The germline gives CDR1 MGHRA, CDR2 YSYEKL. The CDR3 is 15 amino acids. Trimming pared 3 bases from V and 3 bases from J, leaving 12 bases between.

The chain couples TRBV28 to TRBJ2-1; D is perhaps TRBD2 (6 bases). The V end lost 3 bases, the J end lost 10 bases, and 16 bases lay between the germline ends. The germline V gene encodes CDR1 MDHEN and CDR2 SYDVKM. This CDR3 comprises 14 residues. The CDR3 loop is CASSLLLATLEQFF. Written as DNA, the CDR3 is TGTGCCAGCAGTTTGTTGCTAGCGACCCTGGAGCAGTTCTTC.

This sequence joins TRBV2 and TRBJ1-5; D may be TRBD1 (5 bases). V lost 4 bases and J 5 bases, leaving 9 bases between the germline ends. The CDR3 is 13 residues long. Per germline, CDR1 SNHLY and CDR2 FYNNEI. The CDR3 nucleotides read TGTGCCAGCAGTGGAGCGGGGCATCAGCCCCAGCATTTT. Translation gives CASSGAGHQPQHF.

This clone occurred a few times. V is TRBV5-1 and J is TRBJ2-2; D is possibly TRBD2 (5 bases). V was shortened by 4 bases and J by 1 base, with 8 bases between the two germline ends. Germline CDR1 reads SGHRS; CDR2 reads YFSETQ. This CDR3 comprises 14 residues. In DNA form, the CDR3 reads TGCGCCAGCAGCCCAAGCGGGAACACCGGGGAGCTGTTTTTT. Its protein product is CASSPSGNTGELFF.

The CDR3, as DNA: TGTGCCAGCAGTTCATTCACGGGACAGTGGGTTGGCTACACCTTC. It encodes CASSSFTGQWVGYTF. The rearrangement uses TRBV6-5 and TRBJ1-2; TRBD1 matches 7 bases. Germline V gene lookup returns CDR1 MNHEY and CDR2 SVGAGI. V shed 4 bases, J shed 7 bases, and the junction held 12 bases outside the gene matches. The CDR3 spans 15 residues.

V gene TRBV28 combines with J gene TRBJ1-3, with 10 bases aligning to TRBD1. Germline-derived CDR1 and CDR2 are MDHEN and SYDVKM. This CDR3 comprises 16 residues. The trim removed 5 bases at V and 3 bases at J, leaving 7 bases unmatched. CDR3 sequence: CASSTGTGAFGNTIYF. The CDR3 region has the DNA TGTGCCAGCAGTACCGGGACAGGGGCCTTTGGAAACACCATATATTTT.

This clone was seen a few times. This rearrangement joins TRBV11-2 to TRBJ2-5, with D possibly TRBD1 on 5 matching bases. The V gene lost 3 bases and the J gene lost 5 bases, with 13 bases spanning the gap. CDR3 length: 14 residues. CDR1 SGHAT and CDR2 FQNNGV come from the germline V gene. CDR3 loop: CASSFLLGAETQYF. In DNA, the CDR3 is TGTGCCAGCAGCTTTCTCCTTGGGGCGGAGACCCAGTACTTC.

CDR3 coding DNA: TGCGCCAGCAGCCAAGGGGGTAGAGATACGCAGTATTTT. It translates to CASSQGGRDTQYF. V usage is TRBV4-1 and J usage is TRBJ2-3; the D is unclear. Germline CDR1 reads MGHRA; CDR2 reads YSYEKL. The CDR3 has 13 amino acids. V lost 1 base to trimming and J lost 5 bases, with 7 bases between them.

This clone was detected only a few times. The rearrangement uses TRBV5-6 and TRBJ1-4; possibly TRBD1 for D (6 bases). The germline V gene encodes CDR1 SGHDT and CDR2 YYEEEE. The length of the CDR3 is 17 residues. The germline V and J ends were trimmed by 4 bases and 0 bases, with 16 bases remaining between them. The DNA of the CDR3 is TGTGCCAGCAGCCGGGCGGGGGCGAAAACAACTAATGAAAAACTGTTTTTT. The encoded protein is CASSRAGAKTTNEKLFF.

The chain links TRBV19 to TRBJ1-5, with TRBD1 as a possible D gene (6 bases). The V gene's germline CDR1 is LNHDA and CDR2 SQIVND (reference sequence). The CDR3 runs to 14 residues. V was trimmed by 4 bases and J by 3 bases, leaving 10 bases between them. The CDR3 sequence: CASSRQVYNQPQHF. As DNA, the CDR3 is TGTGCCAGTAGTAGACAGGTTTACAATCAGCCCCAGCATTTT.

V is TRBV11-2 and J is TRBJ2-1; D remains ambiguous. With 5 bases removed from V and 4 bases from J, the gap between germline ends came to 9 bases. CDR1 and CDR2 (germline): SGHAT, FQNNGV. The CDR3 spans 13 residues. In nucleotides, the CDR3 is TGTGCCAGCAGCCCTCGTGGGTACAATGAGCAGTTCTTC. Its translation: CASSPRGYNEQFF.

The V call is TRBV5-1, the J call TRBJ2-3; TRBD1 or TRBD2 may be the D gene (5 bases each). This CDR3 is 16 amino acids long. Looked up from germline, CDR1 is SGHRS and CDR2 is YFSETQ. V was shortened by 4 bases and J by 0 bases, with 15 bases between the two germline ends. The CDR3 DNA sequence: TGCGCCAGCAGCGGGACCCCACGGAGGAGCACAGATACGCAGTATTTT. This sequence encodes CASSGTPRRSTDTQYF.

This clone was observed a handful of times. The chain uses TRBV7-2 and TRBJ1-5, with D tentatively TRBD1 (5 bases). Looked up from germline, CDR1 is SGHTA and CDR2 is FQGNSA. The CDR3 runs 13 residues. Trimming left V 2 bases short and J 7 bases short, with 9 bases between. CDR3 in amino acids: CASSLLGEQPQHF. CDR3 DNA: TGTGCCAGCAGCTTATTGGGGGAACAGCCCCAGCATTTT.

A few counts support this clone. The chain combines TRBV5-6 with TRBJ2-1; D perhaps matches TRBD2 (5 bases). V gave up 4 bases and J gave up 8 bases, with 13 bases separating them. The CDR3 has 13 residues. CDR1 and CDR2 (germline): SGHDT, YYEEEE. CDR3 in DNA: TGTGCCAGCAGCCGCGGGTTAAAGGATGAGCAGTTCTTC. This encodes CASSRGLKDEQFF.

The table lists this clone with a count of one. J is TRBJ2-1 and V is TRBV15, with D hard to call. The CDR3 totals 16 residues. The germline V and J ends were trimmed by 1 base and 1 base, with 11 bases remaining between them. Germline V lookup: CDR1 LNHNV, CDR2 YYDKDF (reference sequence). Written as DNA, the CDR3 is TGTGCCACCAGCAGAGGTCCATCCTTATCCTACAATGAGCAGTTCTTC. It specifies CATSRGPSLSYNEQFF. The full variable domain, rest sourced from reference TRBV15 and TRBJ2-1, is DAMVIQNPRYQVTQFGKPVTLSCSQTLNHNVMYWYQQKSSQAPKLLFHYYDKDFNNEADTPDNFQSRRPNTSFCFLDIRSPGLGDTAMYLCATSRGPSLSYNEQFFGPGTRLTVL.

The chain has TRBV5-6 and TRBJ1-2; the match to TRBD1 covers 8 bases. Germline CDR1 reads SGHDT; CDR2 reads YYEEEE. J was trimmed by 4 bases and V by 0 bases; bases with no gene match: 5. The CDR3 sequence is 15 residues long. CDR3 in amino acids: CASSLGGQGGYGYTF. The CDR3 region has the DNA TGTGCCAGCAGCTTGGGTGGACAGGGCGGCTATGGCTACACCTTC.

This chain connects TRBV10-2 to TRBJ1-6, with D hard to call. CDR3 length: 14 amino acids. CDR1 and CDR2 from the germline V gene are WSHSY and SAAADI. The germline V and J ends were trimmed by 5 bases and 2 bases, with 7 bases remaining between them. The CDR3 sequence: CASSSVPYNSPLHF. CDR3 bases: TGCGCCAGCAGTTCCGTCCCCTATAATTCACCCCTCCACTTT.

The chain has TRBV10-1 and TRBJ2-1; the match to TRBD2 covers 13 bases. The CDR3 extends over 15 amino acids. The V segment lost 4 bases and the J segment 5 bases; nucleotides outside the gene matches: 2. Germline CDR1 WNHNN, CDR2 SYGVQD (reference sequence). CDR3: CASSAGLAGNNEQFF. CDR3 DNA: TGCGCCAGCAGTGCGGGACTAGCGGGGAACAATGAGCAGTTCTTC.